This T cell receptor beta chain was recorded in a study of human T cells and chemical hapten exposure (dated by TCRdb to 2020 to 2023). For the wider study: For sensitization, 2% DPC in acetone was applied to a roughly 2 cm by roughly 2 cm area of upper inner arm skin. Patch tests used Finn chambers with 0.01% DPC on the upper back, scored after 6 days by International Contact Dermatitis Research Group standards. Peripheral blood TCR repertoire changes were tracked in vivo in alopecia patients during primary and secondary sensitization to the hapten diphenylcyclopropenone (DPC). Blood samples were taken from patients before sensitization (week 0) and at 2, 6 and about 24 weeks after DPC sensitization. The libraries were sequenced as a pool, and the TCR yield per sample differed mostly because of small variations in library volumes within the pool. Alopecia areata with under or over 50% scalp involvement, alopecia totalis and alopecia universalis were represented in the patient cohort, which was mostly female. Nearly 30 alopecia patients provided blood for TCR sequencing at one to four time points (pre-sensitization, 2, 6 and 24 weeks). Throughout the study period of around 25 weeks, patients also received therapeutic DPC doses to the scalp every week. Overall results and qualifications from the work: DPC sensitization did not change the number of TCRs with a frequency above 1 in 1000, and there was no evidence of changes in global repertoire structure. Repeated subsampling changed both the strength of the expansion versus patch-test correlation and the threshold at which that correlation became significant. Because every patient had alopecia, a presumed autoimmune disease, the patients' immune response might differ from that of healthy individuals. Compared with pre-sensitization or healthy control sets, expanded TCRs formed significantly more large CDR3 similarity clusters, which is consistent with antigen-driven responses. Patch test score correlated positively with the number of PT1 expanded TCRs, reaching significance at thresholds 8, 16 and 32 but not at 4.

Worth noting for this clonotype: Its antigen is currently not known. No much larger clone is present one base from it, and per-base qualities are unavailable.

V is pared back by 2 bases and J by 3 bases, with 17 bases lying between the germline termini. Based on the germline V gene, the CDR1 and CDR2 sequences are SGHDT and YYEEEE. There are 16 amino acids in the CDR3, from cysteine to phenylalanine inclusive. The entry retains the CDR3 DNA only, 48 bases that are in frame from base 1. The protocol used for the library was RACE. These reads were obtained on a NextSeq 500. Library preparation attached unique molecular identifiers to individual cDNA molecules for quantitative, reproducible TCR counting. For every blood RNA sample, sequencing covered both the TCR alpha and TCR beta chains. The source study handled its data this way. The median number of TCRs per sample was 95,638, ranging from about 20,000 to 750,000. The Decombinator software suite was used to annotate V, J and CDR3 in the TCR reads. To make PS versus PT1 abundance plots, every sample was subsampled to the same number of TCRs (28,000). TCRs were defined as expanded if absent before sensitization and observed at least eight times at the 2-week time point. TCRdb trimmed the raw reads at Q25, called clones with MiXCR and kept productive beta chains. Under each unique CDR3 protein, matching rows form one entry showing the most common genes and DNA. None of the V and J calls come from the authors' own analysis; TCRdb made them. In this sample the table shows tens of thousands of distinct CDR3 sequences, about 10% of which occur a single time. The biggest ten clones account for roughly 4.2% of the sample.

Reading the label with the study, this specimen's time point is: patch test 1, 2 weeks after DPC sensitization. The treatment or condition label of this sample denotes: therapeutic diphenylcyclopropenone sensitization with weekly scalp DPC. At each patch-test visit, blood was drawn before the patch test was applied. Patients were eligible if aged 18 to 70, diagnosed with alopecia and judged suitable for DPC therapy, and pregnant patients were excluded. Unfractionated whole blood was collected in Tempus Blood RNA tubes, and total RNA was extracted from that blood. The sequence was obtained from a woman aged 45-65 years with alopecia areata. Some clones in this sample may be carry-over from other donors' samples. Material: whole blood, obtained in connection with sensitization to the hapten diphenylcyclopropenone (DPC). The V and J segments used are TRBV5-6 and TRBJ1-2; 5 matching bases give a weak D call of TRBD1. The DNA sequence is TGTGCCAGCAGCTTACTGATGCAGGGAGGCGACTATGGCTACACCTTC. Its protein product is CASSLLMQGGDYGYTF.